The rows below give T cell receptor beta chains drawn from one sample of a study of cytomegalovirus exposure and HLA in healthy donors. Repertoires were generated with immunoSEQ multiplex PCR, while TCRdb's copy carries only in-frame clones and drops some. The sample records about 97,000 clones, approximately 73% being singletons. Sequencing was performed on PBMCs. These receptors were collected from a man aged 35 to 55 in good health and CMV-seronegative. Both conserved end residues are part of each CDR3. The order of the fields is J gene, D gene, clone size, V gene, CDR3 protein, CDR3 DNA. D genes are given only for firm matches. Where a row states a size, it is once, few, many or the class of an expanded clone; other rows omit it.

>TRBJ1-2|TRBD1|-|TRBV10-3
CAISESTGGQQTGGRYGYTF
TGTGCCATCAGTGAGTCGACCGGGGGACAGCAGACAGGAGGCCGTTATGGCTACACCTTC
>TRBJ1-6|-|-|TRBV4-2
CASSQDSTNSPLHF
TGTGCCAGCAGCCAAGACAGTACCAACTCACCCCTCCACTTT
>TRBJ1-5|-|once|TRBV28
CASYPPGERGSNQPQHF
TGTGCCAGTTATCCTCCTGGGGAGAGGGGGAGCAATCAGCCCCAGCATTTT
>TRBJ1-2|TRBD1|-|TRBV5-6
CASSLFGQGASYGYTF
TGTGCCAGCAGCTTGTTCGGCCAGGGGGCTTCCTATGGCTACACCTTC
>TRBJ2-7|-|-|TRBV21-1
CASSKVGEGSSYEQYF
-
>TRBJ1-5|-|-|TRBV27
CASSRRTATLSPQHF
TGTGCCAGCAGTAGGAGGACGGCAACCCTCTCGCCCCAGCATTTT
>TRBJ1-1|TRBD1|few|TRBV28
CASSPWDRAGSGTEAFF
TGTGCCAGCAGTCCGTGGGACAGGGCGGGGTCAGGCACTGAAGCTTTCTTT
>TRBJ1-6|-|once|TRBV28
CASSLGGAAEAFTDNSPLHF
TGTGCCAGCAGTTTAGGAGGGGCGGCGGAAGCATTTACGGATAATTCACCCCTCCACTTT
>TRBJ2-1|-|-|TRBV4-1
CASSQPQGEQFF
TGCGCCAGCAGCCAGCCCCAGGGGGAGCAGTTCTTC
>TRBJ2-1|TRBD2|-|TRBV7-9
CASSLPPRLAGRYNEQFF
TGTGCCAGCAGCTTACCCCCTCGACTAGCGGGGCGATACAATGAGCAGTTCTTC
>TRBJ2-7|TRBD2|-|TRBV7-2
CASSLATGSGEVYEQYF
TGTGCCAGCAGCTTAGCGACTGGAAGCGGGGAGGTCTACGAGCAGTACTTC
>TRBJ1-5|-|-|TRBV6-6
CASSPPRGNQPQHF
TGTGCCAGCAGTCCCCCCCGGGGCAATCAGCCCCAGCATTTT
>TRBJ2-1|TRBD2|-|TRBV10-3
CAISESKAGARSSYNEQFF
TGTGCCATCAGTGAGTCGAAAGCGGGGGCCCGAAGCTCCTACAATGAGCAGTTCTTC
>TRBJ1-1|-|-|TRBV10-3
CAISEPPRKLNTEAFF
TGTGCCATCAGTGAGCCCCCTCGAAAGCTTAACACTGAAGCTTTCTTT
>TRBJ1-5|TRBD1|-|TRBV11-3
CASSLLDRGNQPQHF
TGTGCCAGCAGCTTACTGGACAGGGGCAATCAGCCCCAGCATTTT
>TRBJ1-2|-|-|TRBV4-1
CASSQEPGRGYGYTF
TGCGCCAGCAGCCAAGAACCAGGGCGTGGCTATGGCTACACCTTC
>TRBJ2-4|-|once|TRBV5-6
CASSQIRDLAKNIQYF
TGTGCCAGCAGCCAAATCCGGGACTTGGCCAAAAACATTCAGTACTTC
>TRBJ2-1|TRBD2|-|TRBV6-1
CASSPRGAHDEQFF
TGTGCCAGCAGTCCGCGGGGGGCCCATGATGAGCAGTTCTTC
>TRBJ1-1|TRBD1|-|TRBV7-6
CASSPRTGNTEAFF
TGTGCCAGCAGCCCGAGGACAGGGAACACTGAAGCTTTCTTT
>TRBJ1-2|-|few|TRBV4-1
CASSPLGGWGYTF
TGCGCCAGCAGCCCTTTGGGAGGCTGGGGCTACACCTTC
>TRBJ1-2|TRBD1|once|TRBV4-3
CASSQQIRQGAGGYTF
TGCGCCAGCAGCCAACAAATTCGACAGGGGGCCGGTGGCTACACCTTC
>TRBJ2-5|TRBD1|-|TRBV5-1
CASSLQGGQETQYF
TGCGCCAGCAGCTTACAGGGGGGCCAAGAGACCCAGTACTTC
>TRBJ1-3|-|-|TRBV13
CASSLGGMLLAGNTIYF
TGTGCCAGCAGCCTGGGGGGAATGCTGCTAGCCGGAAACACCATATATTTT
>TRBJ2-5|-|once|TRBV5-1
CASSLLYQETQYF
TGCGCCAGCAGCCTATTGTACCAAGAGACCCAGTACTTC
>TRBJ2-3|TRBD2|few|TRBV7-8
CASSRTSGGFDTQYF
TGTGCCAGCAGCCGGACTAGCGGGGGGTTTGATACGCAGTATTTT
>TRBJ2-3|TRBD1|-|TRBV7-2
CASSLWTGPDTQYF
TGTGCCAGCAGCCTTTGGACAGGCCCCGATACGCAGTATTTT
>TRBJ2-1|TRBD2|-|TRBV28
CASTWRGERGNEQFF
TGTGCCAGTACTTGGCGGGGGGAGAGAGGCAATGAGCAGTTCTTC
>TRBJ1-1|-|-|TRBV19
CASQLRGTEAFF
TGTGCCAGTCAGCTAAGGGGCACTGAAGCTTTCTTT
>TRBJ2-5|TRBD1|-|TRBV5-4
CASSWRDRGPETQYF
TGTGCCAGCAGCTGGAGGGACAGGGGGCCAGAGACCCAGTACTTC
>TRBJ1-5|TRBD1|-|TRBV29-1
CSVLQGEGNQPQHF
TGCAGCGTTCTACAGGGGGAAGGCAATCAGCCCCAGCATTTT
>TRBJ1-1|-|-|TRBV11-2
CASSLVRGSEAFF
TGTGCCAGCAGCTTAGTAAGGGGGAGTGAAGCTTTCTTT
>TRBJ1-5|-|-|TRBV5-5
CASSLVGQPQHF
TGTGCCAGCAGCCTGGTCGGTCAGCCCCAGCATTTT
>TRBJ2-3|TRBD2|-|TRBV14
CASSRTSFRTDTQYF
TGTGCCAGCAGCCGGACTAGTTTTCGGACAGATACGCAGTATTTT
>TRBJ1-6|-|few|TRBV4-3
CASSQDPFSSYNSPLHF
TGCGCCAGCAGCCAAGACCCATTTAGCTCCTATAATTCACCCCTCCACTTT
>TRBJ2-7|TRBD2|-|TRBV15
CATSRPPGLVHF
TGTGCCACCAGCAGACCTCCGGGACTAGTACACTTC